A single T cell receptor beta chain is shown here with its context. What it binds is not known. CDR3 size: 15 residues. V lost 1 base, J lost 6 bases, and 15 bases lay in between. Germline V gene sequence: CDR1 SGHRS, CDR2 YFSETQ. PCR used 60 Vbeta primers and 13 Jbeta primers. The method was immunoSEQ multiplex PCR; TCRdb's version includes in-frame clones alone and lacks a portion of them. The sample holds approximately 100,000 clones, 70% to 80% seen once. The data are from a study of cytomegalovirus exposure and HLA in healthy donors. Study conclusions and caveats: The study listed 164 cytomegalovirus-associated TCR beta chains.

Sequenced: PBMCs. The receptor's source is a man between 45 and 60 years old in good health and CMV-seropositive. The chain carries TRBV5-1 and TRBJ2-3; D is possibly TRBD2 (6 bases). DNA of the CDR3: TGCGCCAGCAGCTTGAGACCCGGGGAGGCGGATACGCAGTATTTT. As protein: CASSLRPGEADTQYF. The full variable domain, with the rest looked up from reference TRBV5-1 and TRBJ2-3, is KAGVTQTPRYLIKTRGQQVTLSCSPISGHRSVSWYQQTPGQGLQFLFEYFSETQRNKGNFPGRFSGRQFSNSRSEMNVSTLELGDSALYLCASSLRPGEADTQYFGPGTRLTVL.